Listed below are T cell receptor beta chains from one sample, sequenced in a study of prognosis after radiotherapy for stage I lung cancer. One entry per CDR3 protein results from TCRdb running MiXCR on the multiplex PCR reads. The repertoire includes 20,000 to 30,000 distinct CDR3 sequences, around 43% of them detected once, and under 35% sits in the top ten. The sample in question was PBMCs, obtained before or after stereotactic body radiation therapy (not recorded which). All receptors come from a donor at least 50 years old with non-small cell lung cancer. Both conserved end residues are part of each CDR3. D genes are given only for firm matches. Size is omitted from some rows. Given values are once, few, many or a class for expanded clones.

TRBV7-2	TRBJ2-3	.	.	CASSLSSTTDTQYF	TGTGCTAGCAGCTTAAGTTCCACGACGGATACGCAGTATTTT
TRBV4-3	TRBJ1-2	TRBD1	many	CASSQLSGTGADGYTF	TGCGCCAGCAGCCAGCTATCCGGGACAGGGGCCGATGGCTACACCTTC
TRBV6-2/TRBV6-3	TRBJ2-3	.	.	CACSYRRPTDTQYF	TGTGCCTGCAGTTACAGACGGCCCACAGATACACAGTATTTT
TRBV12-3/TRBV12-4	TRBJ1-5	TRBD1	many	CASSVQGAGAGQPQHF	TGTGCCAGCAGCGTACAGGGGGCAGGGGCGGGTCAGCCCCAGCATTTT
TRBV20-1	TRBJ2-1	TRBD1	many	CSASDRGREGYNEQFF	TGCAGTGCATCGGACAGGGGGCGCGAAGGATACAATGAGCAGTTCTTC
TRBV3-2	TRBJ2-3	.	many	CASSHRVNTQYF	TGTGCCAGCAGCCACCGAGTGAATACGCAGTATTTT
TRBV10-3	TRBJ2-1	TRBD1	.	CATRQGDNEKFF	TGTGCCACAAGACAGGGGGACAATGAGAAGTTCTTC
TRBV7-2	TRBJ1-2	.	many	CASGGGGRALYRGYTF	TGTGCCAGCGGTGGGGGGGGCAGGGCCCTATATCGTGGCTACACCTTC
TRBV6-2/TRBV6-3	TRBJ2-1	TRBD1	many	CASSSPGQGSNEQFF	TGTGCCAGCAGCTCCCCGGGACAGGGGTCCAATGAGCAGTTCTTC
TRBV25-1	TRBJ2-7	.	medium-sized	CASSDEGAHYEQYF	TGTGCCAGCAGTGACGAAGGGGCCCACTACGAGCAGTACTTC
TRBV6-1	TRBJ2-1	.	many	CASSEDAGPYNEQFF	TGTGCCAGCAGTGAAGACGCCGGTCCCTACAATGAGCAGTTCTTC
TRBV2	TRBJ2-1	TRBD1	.	CANSEGQWDNEQFF	TGTGCCAACAGTGAGGGACAGTGGGATAATGAGCAGTTCTTC
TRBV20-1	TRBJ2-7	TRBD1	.	CKMTGPYEQYF	TGCAAGATGACAGGGCCCTACGAGCAGTACTTC
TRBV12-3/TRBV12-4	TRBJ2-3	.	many	CASSNTDTQYF	TGTGCCAGCAGCAACACAGATACGCAGTATTTT
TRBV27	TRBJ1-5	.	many	CASSTRPYNQPQHF	TGTGCCAGCAGTACTCGACCGTACAATCAGCCCCAGCATTTT
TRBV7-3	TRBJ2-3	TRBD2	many	CASSFASGGTYAQYF	TGTGCCAGCAGCTTTGCCAGCGGGGGGACTTATGCGCAGTATTTT
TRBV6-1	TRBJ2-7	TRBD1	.	CASKRTGSSYEQYF	TGTGCCAGCAAACGGACAGGGAGCTCCTACGAGCAGTACTTC
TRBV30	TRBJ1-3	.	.	CAWSVSRPGNTIYF	TGTGCCTGGAGTGTATCTCGACCTGGAAACACCATATATTTT
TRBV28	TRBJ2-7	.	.	CASSSGTLSSYEQYF	TGTGCCAGCAGCTCCGGGACTTTGAGCTCCTACGAGCAGTACTTC
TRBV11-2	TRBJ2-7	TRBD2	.	CASSLAPSASGISYEQYF	TGTGCCAGCAGCTTAGCGCCGTCGGCTAGCGGGATCTCCTACGAGCAGTACTTC
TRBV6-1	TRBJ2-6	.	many	CASKGPGANVLTF	TGTGCCAGCAAAGGTCCTGGGGCCAACGTCCTGACTTTC
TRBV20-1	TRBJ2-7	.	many	CSARSLVSSYEQYF	TGCAGTGCTAGAAGTCTAGTCAGCTCCTACGAGCAGTACTTC
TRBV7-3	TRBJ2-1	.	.	CASSPKLEYLNEQFF	TGTGCCAGCAGCCCCAAACTGGAGTACCTCAATGAGCAGTTCTTC
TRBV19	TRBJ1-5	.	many	CASSSNPDQPQHF	TGTGCCAGTAGCAGCAACCCCGATCAGCCCCAGCATTTT
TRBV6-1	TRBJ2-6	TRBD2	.	CASSGTSGTAGANVLTF	TGTGCCAGCAGTGGGACTAGCGGGACGGCTGGGGCCAACGTCCTGACTTTC
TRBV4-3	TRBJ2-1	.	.	CASSQGFGGLEQSF	TGCGCCAGCAGCCAAGGTTTTGGGGGCTTGGAGCAGTCCTTC
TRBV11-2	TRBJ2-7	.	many	CASRTGGGPTSGEQYF	TGTGCCAGCAGAACGGGGGGCGGGCCCACTTCTGGGGAGCAGTACTTC
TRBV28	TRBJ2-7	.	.	CASSPPGVGAYF	TGTGCCAGCAGCCCCCCCGGGGTAGGAGCATACTTC
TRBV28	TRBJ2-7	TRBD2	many	CASNSGASGSYEQYF	TGTGCCAGCAACTCAGGGGCTAGCGGGAGTTACGAGCAGTACTTC
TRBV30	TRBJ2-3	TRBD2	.	CAFPGRGTDTQYF	TGTGCCTTCCCCGGGAGGGGCACAGATACGCAGTATTTT
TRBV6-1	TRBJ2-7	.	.	CASSFESYEQYF	TGTGCCAGCAGCTTTGAGTCCTACGAGCAGTACTTC
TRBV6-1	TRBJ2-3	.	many	CASSPNDRGGTQYF	TGTGCCAGCAGCCCTAACGACAGGGGAGGGACGCAGTATTTT
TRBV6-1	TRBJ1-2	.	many	CASSEGGRVGYTF	TGTGCCAGCAGTGAAGGAGGCAGGGTGGGCTACACCTTC
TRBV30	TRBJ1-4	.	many	CAASLRNEKLFF	TGTGCCGCCAGCCTTCGAAATGAAAAACTGTTTTTT
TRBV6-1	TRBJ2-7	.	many	CASGRAEQYF	TGTGCCAGCGGAAGGGCCGAGCAGTACTTC
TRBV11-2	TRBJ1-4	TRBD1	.	CASRIRGAEVYNEKLFF	TGTGCCAGCAGGATCAGGGGGGCAGAAGTCTATAATGAAAAACTGTTTTTT
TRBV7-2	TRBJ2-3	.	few	CASSPPTGPNLGDTQYF	TGTGCCAGCAGCCCGCCTACGGGACCTAACCTTGGGGATACGCAGTATTTT
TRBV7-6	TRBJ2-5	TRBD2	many	CASSLERGTGETQYF	TGTGCCAGCAGCTTAGAGCGGGGTACCGGGGAGACCCAGTACTTC